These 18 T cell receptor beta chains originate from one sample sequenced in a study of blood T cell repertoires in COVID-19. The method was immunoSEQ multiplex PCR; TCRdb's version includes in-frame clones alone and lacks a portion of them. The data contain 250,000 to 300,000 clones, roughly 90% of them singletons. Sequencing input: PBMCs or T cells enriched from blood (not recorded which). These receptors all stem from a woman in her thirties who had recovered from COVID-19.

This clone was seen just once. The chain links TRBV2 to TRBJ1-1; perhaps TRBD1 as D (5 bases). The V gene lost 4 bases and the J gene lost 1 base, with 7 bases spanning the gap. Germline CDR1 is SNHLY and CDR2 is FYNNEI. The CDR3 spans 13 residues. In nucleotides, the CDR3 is TGTGCCAGCAGTGGACAGACGAACACTGAAGCTTTCTTT. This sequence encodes CASSGQTNTEAFF.

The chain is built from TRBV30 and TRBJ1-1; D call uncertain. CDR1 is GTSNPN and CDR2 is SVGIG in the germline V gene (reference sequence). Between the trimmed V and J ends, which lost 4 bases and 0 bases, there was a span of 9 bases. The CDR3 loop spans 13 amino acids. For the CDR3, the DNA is TGTGCCTGGATACGTTGGCTGAACACTGAAGCTTTCTTT. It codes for CAWIRWLNTEAFF.

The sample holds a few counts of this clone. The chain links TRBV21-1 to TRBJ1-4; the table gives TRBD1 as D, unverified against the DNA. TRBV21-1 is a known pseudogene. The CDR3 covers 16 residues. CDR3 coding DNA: TGTGCCAGCAGCAAGGGTGGGGGACAGTTTAATGAAAAACTGTTTTTT. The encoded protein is CASSKGGGQFNEKLFF.

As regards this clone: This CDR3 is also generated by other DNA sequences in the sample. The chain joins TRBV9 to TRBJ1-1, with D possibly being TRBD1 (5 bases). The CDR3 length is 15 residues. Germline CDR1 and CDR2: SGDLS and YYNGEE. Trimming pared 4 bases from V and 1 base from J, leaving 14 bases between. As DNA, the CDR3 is TGTGCCAGCAGCTTGCTTGGGGGGAAGAACACTGAAGCTTTCTTT. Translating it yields CASSLLGGKNTEAFF.

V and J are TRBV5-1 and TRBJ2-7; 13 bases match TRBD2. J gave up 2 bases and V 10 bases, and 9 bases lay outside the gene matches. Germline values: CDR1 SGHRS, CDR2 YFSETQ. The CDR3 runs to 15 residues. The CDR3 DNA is TGCGCCGGACCACGACTAGCGGGGGGAACCTACGAGCAGTACTTC. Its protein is CAGPRLAGGTYEQYF.

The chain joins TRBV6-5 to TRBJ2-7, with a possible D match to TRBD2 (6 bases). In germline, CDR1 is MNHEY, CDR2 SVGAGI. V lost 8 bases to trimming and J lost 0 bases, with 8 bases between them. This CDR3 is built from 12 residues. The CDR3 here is CASGRSSYEQYF. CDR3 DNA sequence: TGTGCCAGCGGGAGGTCCTCCTACGAGCAGTACTTC.

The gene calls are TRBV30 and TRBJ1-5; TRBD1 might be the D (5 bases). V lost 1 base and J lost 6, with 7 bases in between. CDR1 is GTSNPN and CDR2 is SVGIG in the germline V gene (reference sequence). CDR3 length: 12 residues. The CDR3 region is CAWSGGGQPQHF. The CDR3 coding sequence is TGTGCCTGGAGTGGCGGGGGTCAGCCCCAGCATTTT.

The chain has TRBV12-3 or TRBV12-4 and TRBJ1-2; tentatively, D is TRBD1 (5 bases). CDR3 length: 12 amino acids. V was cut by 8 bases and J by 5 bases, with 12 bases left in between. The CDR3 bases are TGTGCCAGCGGAGGGGAAAGGTATGGCTACACCTTC. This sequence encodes CASGGERYGYTF.

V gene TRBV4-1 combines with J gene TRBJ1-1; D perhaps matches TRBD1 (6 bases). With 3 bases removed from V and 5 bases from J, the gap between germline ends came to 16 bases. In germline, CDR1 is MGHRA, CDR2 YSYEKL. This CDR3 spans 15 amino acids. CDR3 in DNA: TGCGCCAGCAGCCATCCACTTAGGGGGTTGACTGAAGCTTTCTTT. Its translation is CASSHPLRGLTEAFF.

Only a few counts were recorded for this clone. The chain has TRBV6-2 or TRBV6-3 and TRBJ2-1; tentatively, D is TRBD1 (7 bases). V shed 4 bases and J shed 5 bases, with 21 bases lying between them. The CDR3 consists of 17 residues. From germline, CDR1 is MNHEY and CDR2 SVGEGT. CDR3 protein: CASSSRPRGTENNEQFF. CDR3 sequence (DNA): TGTGCCAGCAGTTCTAGGCCCAGGGGGACTGAGAACAATGAGCAGTTCTTC.

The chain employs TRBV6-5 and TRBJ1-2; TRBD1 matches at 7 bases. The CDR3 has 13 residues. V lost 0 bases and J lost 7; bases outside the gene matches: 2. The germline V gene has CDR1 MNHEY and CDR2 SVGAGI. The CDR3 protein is CASSYSDRAGYTF. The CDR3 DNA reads TGTGCCAGCAGTTACTCCGACAGGGCTGGCTACACCTTC.

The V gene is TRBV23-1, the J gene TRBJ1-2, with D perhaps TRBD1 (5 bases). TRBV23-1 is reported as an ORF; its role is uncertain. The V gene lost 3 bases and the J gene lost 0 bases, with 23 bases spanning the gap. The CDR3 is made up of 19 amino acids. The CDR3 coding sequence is TGCGCCAGCAGTCAGCCCGCCCCCTTTGACAGCGTTACTAACTATGGCTACACCTTC. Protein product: CASSQPAPFDSVTNYGYTF.

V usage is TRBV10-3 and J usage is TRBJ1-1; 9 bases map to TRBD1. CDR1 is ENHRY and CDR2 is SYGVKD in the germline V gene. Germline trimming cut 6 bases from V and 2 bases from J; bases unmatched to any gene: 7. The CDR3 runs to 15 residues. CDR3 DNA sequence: TGTGCCATCAGAGACGACAGGGGGATTAACACTGAAGCTTTCTTT. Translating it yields CAIRDDRGINTEAFF.

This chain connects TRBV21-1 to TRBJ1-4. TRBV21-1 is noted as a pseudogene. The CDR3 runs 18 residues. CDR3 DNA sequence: TGTGCCAGCAGCAAAGAAATGGGAGGAGGGGCGGTCAATGAAAAACTGTTTTTT. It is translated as CASSKEMGGGAVNEKLFF.

CDR3 residues: CASFESSGANVLTF. CDR3 in DNA: TGTGCCAGCTTTGAGAGCTCTGGGGCCAACGTCCTGACTTTC. The chain links TRBV28 to TRBJ2-6; no clear D. V shed 8 bases and J shed 0 bases, with 8 bases lying between them. The length of the CDR3 is 14 residues. The germline gives CDR1 MDHEN, CDR2 SYDVKM.

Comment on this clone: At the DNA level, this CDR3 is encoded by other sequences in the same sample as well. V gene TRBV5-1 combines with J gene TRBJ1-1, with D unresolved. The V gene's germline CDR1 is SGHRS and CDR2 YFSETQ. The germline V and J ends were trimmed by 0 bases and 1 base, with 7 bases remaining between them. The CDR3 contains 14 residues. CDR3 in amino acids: CASSLVGGNTEAFF. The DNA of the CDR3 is TGCGCCAGCAGCTTGGTCGGCGGGAACACTGAAGCTTTCTTT.

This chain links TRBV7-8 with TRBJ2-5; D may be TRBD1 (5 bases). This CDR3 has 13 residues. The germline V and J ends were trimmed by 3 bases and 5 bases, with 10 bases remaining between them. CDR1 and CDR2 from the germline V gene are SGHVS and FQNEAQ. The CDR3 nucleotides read TGTGCCAGCAGCTTCAAGGGGCGGGAGACCCAGTACTTC. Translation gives CASSFKGRETQYF.

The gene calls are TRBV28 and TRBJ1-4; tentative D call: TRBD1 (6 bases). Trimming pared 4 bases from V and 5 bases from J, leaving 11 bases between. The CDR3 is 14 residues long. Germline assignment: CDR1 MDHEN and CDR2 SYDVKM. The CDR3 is CASSSDRRNEKLFF. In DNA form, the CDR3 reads TGTGCCAGCAGTTCCGACAGGCGAAATGAAAAACTGTTTTTT.